The 2 T cell receptor beta chains given below trace back to one sample, sequenced in a study of blood T cell repertoires in COVID-19 (dated by TCRdb to the early 2020s). Libraries were prepared through the immunoSEQ multiplex PCR assay. Held by TCRdb, this immuneACCESS table contains in-frame sequences only and omits some clones. Under half of the omission traces to an unresolved V gene where checked; the cause of the rest is unknown. Counted in this sample were about 170,000 clones; roughly 80% of them appeared once. The ten biggest clones cover 6.5% to 9.5% of the sample. Sequencing was performed on peripheral blood. The receptors here all came from a woman older than 75 with COVID-19, enrolled during active disease.

The chain combines TRBV27 with TRBJ1-1; 11 bases line up with TRBD1. CDR1 and CDR2 from the germline V gene are MNHEY and SMNVEV (reference sequence). CDR3 length: 14 amino acids. V was pared by 10 bases and J by 3 bases, with 7 bases of the junction left unmatched. CDR3 DNA sequence: TGTGCCATCAAGGGGGGACAGGGGGACACTGAAGCTTTCTTT. Residues: CAIKGGQGDTEAFF.

V is TRBV9 and J is TRBJ2-2, with a tentative D call TRBD1 (5 bases). V was clipped by 3 bases and J by 4 bases, with 10 bases between them. Germline CDR1 reads SGDLS; CDR2 reads YYNGEE. The CDR3 spans 14 residues. For the CDR3, the DNA is TGTGCCAGCAGCGCCAGGGTGGGCACCGGGGAGCTGTTTTTT. It translates to CASSARVGTGELFF.